This T cell receptor beta chain originates from a study of shared clonotypes between healthy human individuals. A remark on this clone: Within the sample, other DNA sequences also encode this same CDR3.

Terminally differentiated effector memory CD45RA+ cells were excluded from the naive CD8 cells, which were CD45RO-negative and positively selected for CCR7. Profiling relied on immunoSEQ multiplex PCR, and the TCRdb table lists in-frame clones only, not all of them. The profile shows about 2,200,000 clones, about 92% of them singletons. The clonotype comes from a man aged 18 to 30 in good health. Some clones in this sample may be carry-over from other donors' samples. The sequenced sample consisted of naive CD8+ T cells from PBMCs.

CDR3 residues: CASSPLLGETQYF. DNA for the CDR3: TGTGCCAGCAGTCCCCTCCTCGGGGAGACCCAGTACTTC. This chain uses TRBV27 with TRBJ2-5; D uncertain. Germline V CDR1 and CDR2: MNHEY, SMNVEV (reference sequence). This CDR3 comprises 13 residues. V was trimmed by 5 bases and J by 5 bases, leaving 12 bases between them.